This passage covers 28 T cell receptor beta chains from one sample sequenced in a study of shared clonotypes between healthy human individuals. The method was immunoSEQ multiplex PCR; TCRdb's version includes in-frame clones alone and lacks a portion of them. The repertoire has about 2.4 million clones, about 92% of them found once; the top ten carry around 0.15%. The material sequenced was naive CD4+ T cells sorted from blood. Regarding subset: CD45RA+ positively selected. The receptors originated from a man between 18 and 35 years old in good health.

The V gene is TRBV5-8, the J gene TRBJ1-2; D is ambiguous. CDR3 length: 15 residues. Between the trimmed V and J ends, which lost 4 bases and 2 bases, there was a span of 15 bases. CDR1 is SGHTS and CDR2 is YDEGEE in the germline V gene. This CDR3 reads CASSPSGRVNYGYTF. CDR3 nucleotide sequence: TGTGCCAGCAGCCCTTCTGGTAGGGTGAACTATGGCTACACCTTC.

The rearrangement joins TRBV30 to TRBJ2-3; TRBD2 matches 7 bases. The trim removed 2 bases at V and 5 bases at J, leaving 10 bases unmatched. CDR1 is GTSNPN and CDR2 is SVGIG in the germline V gene (reference sequence). The CDR3 length is 15 residues. CDR3 amino acids: CAWSKKIVAGDTQYF. CDR3 in DNA: TGTGCCTGGAGTAAAAAAATCGTAGCGGGAGATACGCAGTATTTT.

The table lists this clone with a count of one. The genes are TRBV7-2 and TRBJ2-3, with TRBD2 matching over 10 bases. Germline V gene lookup returns CDR1 SGHTA and CDR2 FQGNSA. This CDR3 is built from 15 residues. With 5 bases clipped from V and 1 base from J, the junction kept 3 bases outside the gene matches. The DNA for the CDR3 is TGTGCCAGCAGCATTCTAGCGGGGGGCACAGATACGCAGTATTTT. It translates to CASSILAGGTDTQYF.

Concerning this clone: Distinct nucleotide sequences in the sample also encode this CDR3. This chain uses TRBV7-6 with TRBJ2-7; tentatively, D is TRBD2 (5 bases). The germline V gene encodes CDR1 SGHVS and CDR2 FNYEAQ. With 0 bases removed from V and 3 bases from J, the gap between germline ends came to 6 bases. The CDR3 consists of 13 residues. CDR3 sequence reads: CASSLAGDYEQYF. CDR3 in DNA: TGTGCCAGCAGCTTAGCGGGAGACTACGAGCAGTACTTC.

This clone has just a few counts. CDR3: CASTREYTEAFF. CDR3 sequence (DNA): TGTGCCAGCACCAGGGAATACACTGAAGCTTTCTTT. The rearrangement uses TRBV2 and TRBJ1-1, with D possibly matching TRBD1 (5 bases). With 7 bases removed from V and 3 bases from J, the gap between germline ends came to 9 bases. This CDR3 is 12 amino acids long. CDR1 is SNHLY, CDR2 FYNNEI, per germline.

Turning to this clone: At the DNA level, this CDR3 is encoded by other sequences in the same sample as well. The V and J genes are TRBV5-6 and TRBJ1-1; D is undetermined. The CDR3 is 14 residues long. Germline V CDR1 and CDR2: SGHDT, YYEEEE. Trimming pared 1 base from V and 1 base from J, leaving 8 bases between. The chain's CDR3 is CASSLSLGNTEAFF. CDR3 in DNA: TGTGCCAGCAGCTTGTCACTTGGGAACACTGAAGCTTTCTTT.

The chain joins TRBV12-2 to TRBJ2-5. TRBV12-2 is termed a pseudogene. The CDR3 extends over 16 amino acids. The CDR3 DNA reads as TGTGCAAGTCGCTTAGAAGCCCGACGGACCCAAGAGACCCAGTACTTC. Its translation: CASRLEARRTQETQYF.

This clone was picked up a small number of times. This chain uses TRBV6-1 with TRBJ1-5; a possible D gene is TRBD1 (6 bases). Looked up from germline, CDR1 is MNHNS and CDR2 is SASEGT. The V and J ends lost 3 bases and 9 bases respectively, with 18 bases between them. This CDR3 comprises 15 residues. This CDR3 reads CASSDEGGGIGPQHF. The CDR3 DNA reads TGTGCCAGCAGTGACGAGGGTGGGGGCATAGGGCCCCAGCATTTT.

The chain carries TRBV5-6 and TRBJ2-7; 7 bases match TRBD1. Germline assignment: CDR1 SGHDT and CDR2 YYEEEE. This CDR3 region has 13 residues. With 4 bases clipped from V and 2 bases from J, the junction kept 3 bases outside the gene matches. CDR3 in DNA: TGTGCCAGCAGCATGGGACAGACCTACGAGCAGTACTTC. Its translation: CASSMGQTYEQYF.

This clone has a single count. The V and J genes are TRBV11-3 and TRBJ2-2; TRBD2 is a possible D gene (6 bases). CDR1 is SGHNT, CDR2 YENEEA, per germline. The CDR3 contains 16 residues. The V and J ends lost 1 base and 3 bases respectively, with 12 bases between them. CDR3 region: CASSLVFGSDTGELFF. Here the CDR3 DNA reads TGTGCCAGCAGCTTAGTCTTCGGGAGTGACACCGGGGAGCTGTTTTTT.

The chain links TRBV11-3 to TRBJ2-3; D remains ambiguous. The CDR3 has 12 amino acids. V lost 5 bases and J lost 6, with 9 bases in between. Germline CDR1 is SGHNT and CDR2 is YENEEA. The CDR3: CASSTTGDTQYF. The DNA for the CDR3 is TGTGCCAGCAGCACGACTGGCGATACGCAGTATTTT.

This chain links TRBV7-9 with TRBJ1-2, with TRBD1 as a possible D gene (5 bases). Germline-derived CDR1 and CDR2 are SEHNR and FQNEAQ (reference sequence). The V gene lost 4 bases and the J gene lost 5 bases, with 11 bases spanning the gap. The length of the CDR3 is 13 residues. CDR3 nucleotides: TGTGCCAGCAGCTCCCAGACAGCTTATGGCTACACCTTC. Its protein product is CASSSQTAYGYTF.

This chain connects TRBV11-3 to TRBJ2-7; no clear D. Trimming stripped 6 bases from V and 6 bases from J, with 12 bases between. The V gene's germline CDR1 is SGHNT and CDR2 YENEEA. The length of the CDR3 is 12 residues. The CDR3 sequence: CASSSSSGEQYF. The DNA of the CDR3 is TGTGCCAGCAGTTCATCCTCGGGCGAGCAGTACTTC. The full variable domain, completed using reference TRBV11-3 and TRBJ2-7, is EAGVVQSPRYKIIEKKQPVAFWCNPISGHNTLYWYLQNLGQGPELLIRYENEEAVDDSQLPKDRFSAERLKGVDSTLKIQPAELGDSAVYLCASSSSSGEQYFGPGTRLTVT.

The gene calls are TRBV5-1 and TRBJ2-7; 8 bases are shared with TRBD2. Trimming removed 0 bases from V and 0 bases from J; junction bases left unmatched: 5. In germline, CDR1 is SGHRS, CDR2 YFSETQ. This CDR3 has 16 residues. In DNA, the CDR3 is TGCGCCAGCAGCTTGGTGCCGGGAGGGAGCTCCTACGAGCAGTACTTC. The encoded protein is CASSLVPGGSSYEQYF.

A single count supports this clone. This chain connects TRBV27 to TRBJ2-5, with D hard to call. The CDR3 is 12 amino acids. Trimming removed 5 bases from V and 6 bases from J, with 10 bases in between. Germline-derived CDR1 and CDR2 are MNHEY and SMNVEV (reference sequence). The CDR3 region has the DNA TGTGCCAGCAGTCCTTCCCCCCAGACCCAGTACTTC. Translated, it gives CASSPSPQTQYF.

The rearrangement joins TRBV7-9 to TRBJ2-7; 7 positions agree with TRBD2. Per the germline V gene, CDR1 is SEHNR and CDR2 is FQNEAQ (reference sequence). V was pared by 3 bases and J by 0 bases, with 2 bases of the junction left unmatched. The CDR3 is 14 amino acids. CDR3 coding DNA: TGTGCCAGCAGCTTCTCTAGCGGCTCCTACGAGCAGTACTTC. Amino acids: CASSFSSGSYEQYF.

The rearrangement joins TRBV6-4 to TRBJ1-5; D not resolved. The V and J ends lost 2 bases and 1 base respectively, with 12 bases between them. CDR3 length: 16 amino acids. CDR1 is MRHNA and CDR2 is SNTAGT in the germline V gene. The CDR3 loop is CASSDGAGGSNQPQHF. The DNA for the CDR3 is TGTGCCAGCAGTGACGGAGCAGGAGGAAGCAATCAGCCCCAGCATTTT.

The rearrangement uses TRBV5-6 and TRBJ2-7; 7 bases agree with TRBD1. Losses at the gene ends were 0 bases for V and 6 bases for J; bases not matched to a gene: 6. The CDR3 covers 14 residues. CDR1 and CDR2 (germline): SGHDT, YYEEEE. The DNA for the CDR3 is TGTGCCAGCAGCTTGGGACAGGGCTTCCCCGAGCAGTACTTC. This translates into CASSLGQGFPEQYF.

The chain carries TRBV10-1 and TRBJ2-3; possibly TRBD1 for D (5 bases). CDR1 is WNHNN, CDR2 SYGVQD, per germline (reference sequence). The CDR3 contains 15 residues. The V and J ends lost 3 bases and 0 bases respectively, with 10 bases between them. CDR3 sequence reads: CASSDRVSSTDTQYF. In DNA form, the CDR3 reads TGCGCCAGCAGTGACAGGGTCAGTAGCACAGATACGCAGTATTTT.

The chain has TRBV4-1 and TRBJ2-5; 7 nucleotides align to TRBD1. This CDR3 contains 15 residues. The germline gives CDR1 MGHRA, CDR2 YSYEKL. V gave up 4 bases and J gave up 5 bases; unmatched junction bases: 10. CDR3 loop: CASSLRQGQWETQYF. Written as DNA, the CDR3 is TGCGCCAGCAGCCTAAGACAGGGCCAGTGGGAGACCCAGTACTTC.

The rearrangement joins TRBV14 to TRBJ2-1; 8 nucleotides align to TRBD2. This CDR3 contains 15 residues. The germline gives CDR1 SGHDN, CDR2 FVKESK. Unmatched junction bases numbered 5, after V lost 1 base and J lost 6 bases. The CDR3 region is CASSQGAGGGNEQFF. CDR3 DNA: TGTGCCAGCAGCCAAGGGGCGGGGGGAGGCAATGAGCAGTTCTTC.

The chain couples TRBV30 to TRBJ1-4; perhaps TRBD1 as D (5 bases). Germline assignment: CDR1 GTSNPN and CDR2 SVGIG (reference sequence). V dropped 3 bases and J dropped 7 bases, with 18 bases sitting between them. The CDR3 covers 15 residues. CDR3 DNA: TGTGCCTGGAGAAGGACCGGGGGAAGGAGTGAAAAACTGTTTTTT. This translates into CAWRRTGGRSEKLFF.

The chain recombines TRBV2 with TRBJ1-1; unclear D gene. This CDR3 has 13 amino acids. Trimming cost V 6 bases and J 1 base, with 9 bases left between them. Germline CDR1 and CDR2: SNHLY and FYNNEI. This CDR3 is CASSYRWNTEAFF. The CDR3 bases are TGTGCCAGCAGCTATCGTTGGAACACTGAAGCTTTCTTT.

The V and J genes are TRBV18 and TRBJ2-3, with 9 positions matching TRBD2. The V gene end was trimmed by 2 bases and the J gene end by 0 bases; junction bases not matched to a gene: 12. This CDR3 has 19 amino acids. CDR1 is KGHSH, CDR2 LQKENI, per germline. The CDR3: CASSPVFRASGASTDTQYF. The CDR3 nucleotides are TGTGCCAGCTCACCAGTTTTCCGGGCTAGCGGGGCTAGCACAGATACGCAGTATTTT.

The chain employs TRBV15 and TRBJ1-3; no definite D call. Germline V lookup: CDR1 LNHNV, CDR2 YYDKDF (reference sequence). This CDR3 region has 18 residues. The germline V and J ends were trimmed by 2 bases and 0 bases, with 17 bases remaining between them. CDR3 amino acids: CATSRLAPGFTSGNTIYF. As DNA, the CDR3 is TGTGCCACCAGCAGACTTGCACCCGGCTTCACCTCTGGAAACACCATATATTTT. Variable domain in full (rest from reference TRBV15 and TRBJ1-3): DAMVIQNPRYQVTQFGKPVTLSCSQTLNHNVMYWYQQKSSQAPKLLFHYYDKDFNNEADTPDNFQSRRPNTSFCFLDIRSPGLGDTAMYLCATSRLAPGFTSGNTIYFGEGSWLTVV.

As for this clone: Different DNA sequences within this sample yield the same CDR3. V gene TRBV5-1 combines with J gene TRBJ2-1; the match to TRBD2 covers 10 bases. CDR3 length equals 17 residues. The trim removed 0 bases at V and 3 bases at J, leaving 6 bases unmatched. Germline V gene sequence: CDR1 SGHRS, CDR2 YFSETQ. CDR3 sequence: CASSLEASGGLYNEQFF. In nucleotides, the CDR3 is TGCGCCAGCAGCTTGGAGGCTAGCGGGGGACTCTACAATGAGCAGTTCTTC.

The rearrangement joins TRBV28 to TRBJ1-5; 9 bases align to TRBD1. The CDR3 is made up of 14 amino acids. The germline CDR1 and CDR2 sequences are MDHEN and SYDVKM. The ends lost 1 base at V and 7 bases at J; junction bases unmatched: 2. CDR3 sequence reads: CASSLSDRGQPQHF. The CDR3 DNA sequence: TGTGCCAGCAGTTTATCAGACAGGGGGCAGCCCCAGCATTTT.

The chain has TRBV5-4 and TRBJ1-2; D remains unclear. V was shortened by 0 bases and J by 4 bases, with 10 bases between the two germline ends. This CDR3 spans 14 amino acids. Germline CDR1 is SGHNT and CDR2 is YYREEE (reference sequence). CDR3 protein: CASSLEVAPYGYTF. Here the CDR3 DNA reads TGTGCCAGCAGCTTGGAGGTAGCCCCCTATGGCTACACCTTC.